These 24 T cell receptor beta chains share one sample of origin, sequenced in a study of blood T cell repertoires in COVID-19. Data came from immunoSEQ multiplex PCR; TCRdb stores just in-frame clones and leaves some out. Altogether over 200,000 clones are present, more than 70% being singletons, with the ten largest covering 7.5% to 9%. The sequenced sample consisted of peripheral blood. The receptors come from a woman in her forties or fifties with acute or convalescent COVID-19.

The V and J genes are TRBV9 and TRBJ2-7; 8 positions match TRBD2. The V segment lost 4 bases and the J segment 5 bases; nucleotides outside the gene matches: 11. Per germline, CDR1 SGDLS and CDR2 YYNGEE. This CDR3 is 15 amino acids long. The CDR3, as DNA: TGTGCCAGCAGCCTTACCGGGACTAGAACCAACGAGCAGTACTTC. Translated, it gives CASSLTGTRTNEQYF.

The chain carries TRBV11-2 and TRBJ2-3; D possibly corresponds to TRBD1 (5 bases). This CDR3 spans 15 amino acids. Trimming took 3 bases from V and 4 from J, leaving 14 bases between them. CDR1 and CDR2 from the germline V gene are SGHAT and FQNNGV. CDR3 sequence reads: CASSFISAGPDTQYF. Here the CDR3 DNA reads TGTGCCAGCAGCTTTATATCGGCAGGGCCAGATACGCAGTATTTT. Together with reference TRBV11-2 and TRBJ2-3, the CDR3 gives the full variable domain: EAGVAQSPRYKIIEKRQSVAFWCNPISGHATLYWYQQILGQGPKLLIQFQNNGVVDDSQLPKDRFSAERLKGVDSTLKIQPAKLEDSAVYLCASSFISAGPDTQYFGPGTRLTVL.

J is TRBJ2-6 and V is TRBV6-5; D call uncertain. Germline assignment: CDR1 MNHEY and CDR2 SVGAGI. With 4 bases removed from V and 0 bases from J, the gap between germline ends came to 7 bases. The CDR3 is made up of 15 amino acids. In DNA, the CDR3 is TGTGCCAGCAGTTTCCTGTACTCTGGGGCCAACGTCCTGACTTTC. This encodes CASSFLYSGANVLTF.

This clone has more than one count but fewer than ten. This rearrangement joins TRBV14 to TRBJ2-1; 12 nucleotides match TRBD2. Trimming took 1 base from V and 10 from J; bases not matched to a gene: 5. Germline V gives CDR1 SGHDN, CDR2 FVKESK. The CDR3 length is 15 residues. CDR3 protein: CASSQVSSGRGEQFF. CDR3 DNA: TGTGCCAGCAGCCAAGTTTCTAGCGGGAGGGGGGAGCAGTTCTTC.

The chain links TRBV7-2 to TRBJ2-1; 13 nucleotides align to TRBD2. The CDR3 loop spans 16 amino acids. Germline CDR1 reads SGHTA; CDR2 reads FQGNSA. V trimming: 6 bases; J trimming: 9 bases; junction bases outside the gene matches: 11. The CDR3 sequence: CASRTSGTSGNTEQFF. The DNA for the CDR3 is TGTGCCAGCAGAACCTCCGGGACTAGCGGGAATACTGAGCAGTTCTTC.

The gene calls are TRBV18 and TRBJ2-1, with 10 bases aligning to TRBD2. Germline V lookup: CDR1 KGHSH, CDR2 LQKENI. Trimming cost V 6 bases and J 5 bases; bases outside gene matches: 10. The CDR3 is 16 amino acids. The CDR3 DNA reads TGTGCCAGCTCCCCAAATAGCGGGAGGACTAACAATGAGCAGTTCTTC. It specifies CASSPNSGRTNNEQFF. Filled out from reference TRBV18 and TRBJ2-1, the complete variable domain reads NAGVMQNPRHLVRRRGQEARLRCSPMKGHSHVYWYRQLPEEGLKFMVYLQKENIIDESGMPKERFSAEFPKEGPSILRIQQVVRGDSAAYFCASSPNSGRTNNEQFFGPGTRLTVL.

The chain has TRBV5-4 and TRBJ2-1; no firm D call. Per the germline V gene, CDR1 is SGHNT and CDR2 is YYREEE (reference sequence). This CDR3 spans 14 amino acids. Trimming took off 1 base at V and 1 base at J, with 6 bases between the two ends. CDR3 DNA sequence: TGTGCCAGCAGCTTGCCCGTATCCTACAATGAGCAGTTCTTC. Amino acid sequence: CASSLPVSYNEQFF.

V and J are TRBV5-1 and TRBJ1-1; 7 positions agree with TRBD1. CDR3 length equals 11 residues. V gave up 4 bases and J gave up 8 bases; unmatched junction bases: 2. Germline-derived CDR1 and CDR2 are SGHRS and YFSETQ. The CDR3 nucleotides are TGCGCCAGCAGCCTACAGGGGGAAGCTTTCTTT. It encodes CASSLQGEAFF. Together with reference TRBV5-1 and TRBJ1-1, the CDR3 gives the full variable domain: KAGVTQTPRYLIKTRGQQVTLSCSPISGHRSVSWYQQTPGQGLQFLFEYFSETQRNKGNFPGRFSGRQFSNSRSEMNVSTLELGDSALYLCASSLQGEAFFGQGTRLTVV.

The chain links TRBV5-1 to TRBJ2-5; TRBD1 matches 7 bases. Germline loops: CDR1 SGHRS, CDR2 YFSETQ. This CDR3 is built from 16 residues. V shed 4 bases, J shed 5 bases, and the junction held 14 bases outside the gene matches. CDR3 DNA: TGCGCCAGCAGCCGGGCCCAAGGACAGGTCGGGGAGACCCAGTACTTC. It encodes CASSRAQGQVGETQYF. Full variable domain (rest looked up from reference TRBV5-1 and TRBJ2-5): KAGVTQTPRYLIKTRGQQVTLSCSPISGHRSVSWYQQTPGQGLQFLFEYFSETQRNKGNFPGRFSGRQFSNSRSEMNVSTLELGDSALYLCASSRAQGQVGETQYFGPGTRLLVL.

The chain joins TRBV9 to TRBJ1-1; unclear D gene. The CDR3 consists of 12 residues. V shed 3 bases and J shed 5 bases, with 8 bases lying between them. Germline values: CDR1 SGDLS, CDR2 YYNGEE. The CDR3 region has the DNA TGTGCCAGCAGCGCGACTTTGACTGAAGCTTTCTTT. Translating it yields CASSATLTEAFF.

V usage is TRBV10-3 and J usage is TRBJ2-7; 10 bases are shared with TRBD2. V gave up 4 bases and J gave up 5 bases; unmatched junction bases: 11. The CDR3 is 16 amino acids. Germline V gene data show CDR1 as ENHRY and CDR2 as SYGVKD. The CDR3 region has the DNA TGTGCCATCAGTGGCGGACGGCTAGCGGGAGCTGACGAGCAGTACTTC. Translated, it gives CAISGGRLAGADEQYF.

The CDR3 spells CASSFLKLAGGFETQYF. The CDR3 nucleotides read TGTGCCAGCAGCTTCCTAAAACTAGCGGGAGGGTTTGAGACCCAGTACTTC. The V and J genes are TRBV5-6 and TRBJ2-5; 13 bases are a match to TRBD2. Unmatched junction bases numbered 9, after V lost 2 bases and J lost 5 bases. The CDR3 loop spans 17 amino acids. Germline values: CDR1 SGHDT, CDR2 YYEEEE.

The rearrangement joins TRBV7-9 to TRBJ2-3; 11 bases line up with TRBD2. V dropped 3 bases and J dropped 11; count of bases not matched to a gene: 7. The CDR3 length is 14 residues. Germline-derived CDR1 and CDR2 are SEHNR and FQNEAQ (reference sequence). Here the CDR3 DNA reads TGTGCCAGCAGCTTTAGACTAGCGGGAAATGTGCAGTATTTT. It encodes CASSFRLAGNVQYF.

The chain links TRBV5-4 to TRBJ2-2, with 7 nucleotides matching TRBD2. Losses at the gene ends were 1 base for V and 1 base for J; bases not matched to a gene: 7. Germline V lookup: CDR1 SGHNT, CDR2 YYREEE (reference sequence). The CDR3 spans 17 residues. The CDR3 region has the DNA TGTGCCAGCAGCTTGCATCCTAGCGGAATGAACACCGGGGAGCTGTTTTTT. This encodes CASSLHPSGMNTGELFF.

This clone was picked up a small number of times. The CDR3: CASSLTSGSREQYF. Here the CDR3 DNA reads TGCGCCAGCAGCCTGACTAGCGGGAGTCGAGAGCAGTACTTC. The genes are TRBV5-1 and TRBJ2-7; TRBD2 agrees at 12 bases. The germline V gene encodes CDR1 SGHRS and CDR2 YFSETQ. With 4 bases clipped from V and 7 bases from J, the junction kept 6 bases outside the gene matches. The CDR3 loop spans 14 amino acids.

This chain connects TRBV2 to TRBJ1-1, with 8 bases fitting TRBD1. Germline loops: CDR1 SNHLY, CDR2 FYNNEI. This CDR3 region has 17 residues. Trimming removed 2 bases from V and 6 bases from J; junction bases left unmatched: 14. CDR3 protein: CASSEIQVGQGAAEAFF. CDR3 nucleotides: TGTGCCAGCAGTGAAATTCAAGTCGGGCAGGGGGCTGCTGAAGCTTTCTTT. Filled out from reference TRBV2 and TRBJ1-1, the complete variable domain reads EPEVTQTPSHQVTQMGQEVILRCVPISNHLYFYWYRQILGQKVEFLVSFYNNEISEKSEIFDDQFSVERPDGSNFTLKIRSTKLEDSAMYFCASSEIQVGQGAAEAFFGQGTRLTVV.

This sequence joins TRBV24-1 and TRBJ2-3, with a weak D call TRBD2 (6 bases). The germline gives CDR1 KGHDR, CDR2 SFDVKD. Trimming removed 5 bases at V and 5 bases at J, with 10 bases between. CDR3 length equals 13 residues. CDR3 DNA: TGTGCCACCAGTGTACGGGGGAGAGATACGCAGTATTTT. Protein: CATSVRGRDTQYF.

This chain uses TRBV28 with TRBJ1-2, with 8 bases aligning to TRBD1. The V and J ends lost 2 bases and 7 bases, in that order; junction bases with no gene match: 6. Germline loops: CDR1 MDHEN, CDR2 SYDVKM. This CDR3 region has 14 residues. For the CDR3, the DNA is TGTGCCAGCAGTTTAGGACAGGGAGGCTCTGGCTACACCTTC. This sequence encodes CASSLGQGGSGYTF.

The chain joins TRBV23-1 to TRBJ1-5; D unresolved. TRBV23-1 is an ORF, with its function uncertain. V lost 4 bases and J lost 5, with 9 bases in between. This CDR3 has 13 amino acids. This chain's CDR3 is CASSPTLDQPQHF. In DNA, the CDR3 is TGCGCCAGCAGTCCCACACTAGATCAGCCCCAGCATTTT.

Only one count was recorded for this clone. The chain combines TRBV3-1 (or the pseudogene TRBV3-2) with TRBJ1-1; 8 nucleotides agree with TRBD1. With 4 bases clipped from V and 1 base from J, the junction kept 2 bases outside the gene matches. This CDR3 has 14 residues. Germline V gene sequence: CDR1 LGHDT, CDR2 YNNKEL (reference sequence). The CDR3 DNA follows: TGTGCCAGCAGCCTGGGACAGGCGAACACTGAAGCTTTCTTT. Its translation: CASSLGQANTEAFF.

The chain is built from TRBV7-2 and TRBJ2-3; D is ambiguous. The CDR3 sequence is 14 residues long. CDR1 is SGHTA, CDR2 FQGNSA, per germline. V was shortened by 4 bases and J by 2 bases, with 10 bases between the two germline ends. CDR3 DNA sequence: TGTGCCAGCAGCTCTAGTTTGTTCACAGATACGCAGTATTTT. Its protein product is CASSSSLFTDTQYF.

J is TRBJ2-3 and V is TRBV7-2; the match to TRBD2 covers 9 bases. Germline CDR1 reads SGHTA; CDR2 reads FQGNSA. CDR3 length: 17 residues. Trimming at V came to 3 bases and at J to 0 bases, leaving 7 bases not matched to a gene. The CDR3 DNA reads as TGTGCCAGCAGCTTTAATAGCGGGAGTATCAGCACAGATACGCAGTATTTT. Its protein product is CASSFNSGSISTDTQYF.

The rearrangement joins TRBV30 to TRBJ2-7; unclear D gene. Trimming removed 5 bases at V and 3 bases at J, with 14 bases between. The V gene's germline CDR1 is GTSNPN and CDR2 SVGIG (reference sequence). The CDR3 sequence is 13 residues long. In nucleotides, the CDR3 is TGTGCCTGGGGCAGGATACAAAACTACGAGCAGTACTTC. Protein sequence: CAWGRIQNYEQYF.

The V call is TRBV2, the J call TRBJ2-3; 13 nucleotides align to TRBD2. Trimming took 7 bases from V and 4 from J; bases not matched to a gene: 5. Germline-derived CDR1 and CDR2 are SNHLY and FYNNEI. The CDR3 has 15 amino acids. The CDR3 protein is CASNGLAGAADTQYF. The CDR3 nucleotides are TGTGCCAGCAACGGACTAGCGGGAGCCGCAGATACGCAGTATTTT. Complete variable domain (other parts from reference TRBV2 and TRBJ2-3): EPEVTQTPSHQVTQMGQEVILRCVPISNHLYFYWYRQILGQKVEFLVSFYNNEISEKSEIFDDQFSVERPDGSNFTLKIRSTKLEDSAMYFCASNGLAGAADTQYFGPGTRLTVL.